The subject of this entry is one TCR beta chain. The antigen is unknown. This entry belongs to a study of T cell responses to AZD1222 COVID-19 vaccine. Findings of the study overall: The study found Spike-specific TCR breadth and depth rose after two AZD1222 doses. Possibly, clonal diversity was underestimated; donors were largely white British and included more females.

TCRdb's copy holds only in-frame clones and misses some; the assay was immunoSEQ multiplex PCR. This table holds fewer than 120,000 clones, just under 95% found once. Analyses pooled second doses at about 4 or about 12 weeks. Germline CDR1 SGHAT, CDR2 FQNNGV. V dropped 3 bases and J dropped 1; count of bases not matched to a gene: 6. The CDR3 extends over 16 amino acids. Sequencing used peripheral blood, obtained 28 days after the second AZD1222 dose. The genes are TRBV11-2 and TRBJ2-3; 8 bases fit TRBD2. The origin of this receptor is an adult who received the AZD1222 COVID-19 vaccine. As DNA, the CDR3 is TGTGCCAGCAGCTTGGGGGGACTAGTAGGCACAGATACGCAGTATTTT. Amino acids: CASSLGGLVGTDTQYF.